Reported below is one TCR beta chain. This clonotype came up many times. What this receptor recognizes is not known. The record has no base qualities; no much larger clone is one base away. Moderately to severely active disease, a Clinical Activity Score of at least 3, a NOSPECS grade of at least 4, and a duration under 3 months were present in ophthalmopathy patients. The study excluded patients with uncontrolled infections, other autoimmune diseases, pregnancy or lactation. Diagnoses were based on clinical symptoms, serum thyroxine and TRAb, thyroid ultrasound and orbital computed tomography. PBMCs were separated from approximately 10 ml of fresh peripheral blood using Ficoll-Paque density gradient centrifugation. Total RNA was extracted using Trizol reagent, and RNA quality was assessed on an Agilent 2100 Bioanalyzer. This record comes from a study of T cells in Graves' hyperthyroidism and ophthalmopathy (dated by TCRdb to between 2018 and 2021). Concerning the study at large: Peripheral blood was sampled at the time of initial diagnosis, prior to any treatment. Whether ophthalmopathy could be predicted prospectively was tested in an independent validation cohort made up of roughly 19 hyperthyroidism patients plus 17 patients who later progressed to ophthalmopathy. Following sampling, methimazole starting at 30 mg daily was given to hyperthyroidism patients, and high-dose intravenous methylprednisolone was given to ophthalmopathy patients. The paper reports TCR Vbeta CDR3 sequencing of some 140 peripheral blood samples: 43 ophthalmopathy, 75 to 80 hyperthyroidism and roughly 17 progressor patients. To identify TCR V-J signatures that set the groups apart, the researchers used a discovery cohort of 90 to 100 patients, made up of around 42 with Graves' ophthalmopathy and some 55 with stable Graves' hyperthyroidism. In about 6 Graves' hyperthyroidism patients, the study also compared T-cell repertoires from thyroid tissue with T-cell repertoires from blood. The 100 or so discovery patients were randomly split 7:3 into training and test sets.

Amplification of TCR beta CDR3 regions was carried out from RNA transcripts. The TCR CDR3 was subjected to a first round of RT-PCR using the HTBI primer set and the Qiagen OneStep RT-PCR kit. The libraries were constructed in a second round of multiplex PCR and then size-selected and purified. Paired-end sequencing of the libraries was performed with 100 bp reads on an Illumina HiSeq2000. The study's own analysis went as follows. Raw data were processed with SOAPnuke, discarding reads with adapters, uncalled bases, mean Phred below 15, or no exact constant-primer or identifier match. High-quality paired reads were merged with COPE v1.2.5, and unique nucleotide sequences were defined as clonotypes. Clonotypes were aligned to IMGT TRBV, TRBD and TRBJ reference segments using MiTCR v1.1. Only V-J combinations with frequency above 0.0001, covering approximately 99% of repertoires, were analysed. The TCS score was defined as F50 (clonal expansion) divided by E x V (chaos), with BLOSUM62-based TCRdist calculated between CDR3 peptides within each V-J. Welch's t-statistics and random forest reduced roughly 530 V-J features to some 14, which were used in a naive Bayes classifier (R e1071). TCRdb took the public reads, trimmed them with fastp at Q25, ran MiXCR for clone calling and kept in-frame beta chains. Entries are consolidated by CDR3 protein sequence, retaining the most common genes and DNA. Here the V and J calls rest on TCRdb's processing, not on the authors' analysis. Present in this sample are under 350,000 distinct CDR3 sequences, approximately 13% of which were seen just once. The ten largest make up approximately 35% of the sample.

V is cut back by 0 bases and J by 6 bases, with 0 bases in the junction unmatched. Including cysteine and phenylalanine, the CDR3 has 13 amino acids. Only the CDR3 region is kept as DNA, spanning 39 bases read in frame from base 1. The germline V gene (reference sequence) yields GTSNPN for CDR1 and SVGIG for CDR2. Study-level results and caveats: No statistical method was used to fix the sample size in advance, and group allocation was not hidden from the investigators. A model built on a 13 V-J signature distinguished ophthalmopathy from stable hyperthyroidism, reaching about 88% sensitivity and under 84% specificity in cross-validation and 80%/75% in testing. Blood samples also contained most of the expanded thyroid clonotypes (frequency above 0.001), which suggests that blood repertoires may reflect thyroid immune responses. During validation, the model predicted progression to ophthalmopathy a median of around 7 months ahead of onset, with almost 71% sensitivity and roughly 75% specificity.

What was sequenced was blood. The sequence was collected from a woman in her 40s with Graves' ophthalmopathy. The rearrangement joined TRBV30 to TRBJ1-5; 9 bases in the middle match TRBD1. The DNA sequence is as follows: TGTGCCTGGAGTGTACAGGGGGCTCAGCCCCAGCATTTT. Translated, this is CAWSVQGAQPQHF. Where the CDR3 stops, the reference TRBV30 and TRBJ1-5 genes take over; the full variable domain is SQTIHQWPATLVQPVGSPLSLECTVEGTSNPNLYWYRQAAGRGLQLLFYSVGIGQISSEVPQNLSASRPQDRQFILSSKKLLLSDSGFYLCAWSVQGAQPQHFGDGTRLSIL.